The 4 T cell receptor beta chains listed next were all sequenced from one sample in a study of patients and donors after allogeneic stem cell transplantation. TCRdb re-analysed the RT-PCR reads in MiXCR, keeping a single row per CDR3 protein. The repertoire holds about 960,000 distinct CDR3 sequences, with approximately 18% as singletons. The sample consisted of blood, either unsorted or a sorted T cell fraction (not recorded which). The receptors shown here come from a human donor who was either an allogeneic HSCT recipient or a stem cell or donor lymphocyte infusion donor (not recorded which). It is not recorded whose cells these are; they may come from a transplant donor.

The V gene is TRBV10-3, the J gene TRBJ2-1; D is unclear. This CDR3 has 12 residues. The germline gives CDR1 ENHRY, CDR2 SYGVKD. The V gene lost 8 bases and the J gene lost 4 bases, with 9 bases spanning the gap. The CDR3 coding sequence is TGTGCCATCTCTTGGGTGTACAATGAGCAGTTCTTC. It yields the protein CAISWVYNEQFF.

This chain uses TRBV5-6 with TRBJ1-1, with 7 positions matching TRBD1. V lost 2 bases to trimming and J lost 2 bases; unmatched junction nucleotides: 6. Germline CDR1 SGHDT, CDR2 YYEEEE. The CDR3 spans 15 residues. The DNA for the CDR3 is TGTGCCAGCAGCTTTAGGACAGGCCATAACACTGAAGCTTTCTTT. It translates to CASSFRTGHNTEAFF.

V and J are TRBV6-2 or TRBV6-3 and TRBJ2-1; 10 nucleotides align to TRBD2. This CDR3 is 15 amino acids long. Trimming cost V 3 bases and J 4 bases; bases outside gene matches: 3. Per germline, CDR1 MNHEY and CDR2 SVGEGT. The CDR3 nucleotides are TGTGCCAGCAGTTATACTAGCGGGGCTTACAATGAGCAGTTCTTC. It codes for CASSYTSGAYNEQFF.

This clonotype was detected only a few times. V is TRBV5-4 and J is TRBJ1-1; D unresolved. Deletions cut 0 bases from V and 6 bases from J, with 6 bases between. This CDR3 comprises 12 residues. Germline CDR1 is SGHNT and CDR2 is YYREEE (reference sequence). CDR3 region: CASSLVASEAFF. Written as DNA, the CDR3 is TGTGCCAGCAGCTTGGTTGCCTCTGAAGCTTTCTTT.